The clone carrying this T cell receptor (beta chain) was found once. Its antigen remains unknown. DNA input for the unsorted PBMC replicate PCRs was around 300 ng, approximately 29,000 T cell genomes. Some clones are missing from TCRdb's copy, which holds only in-frame ones; the method was immunoSEQ multiplex PCR. The sample lists about half a million clones, about 85% occurring once. It was around 91 million PBMCs that unsorted samples used for genomic DNA. This specimen belongs to a study of shared clonotypes between healthy human individuals. Study-level results: Sampling was confined to blood; repertoires within tissues likely differ.

V lost 8 bases and J lost 5; bases outside the gene matches: 6. Germline V gives CDR1 WSHSY, CDR2 SAAADI. This CDR3 spans 14 amino acids. This clonotype was obtained from a middle-aged woman in good health. Some clones in this sample may be carry-over from other donors' samples. Sequencing used PBMCs. The V call is TRBV10-2, the J call TRBJ2-2; 9 bases are a match to TRBD1. CDR3 sequence reads: CASFDRGGTGELFF. CDR3 DNA sequence: TGCGCCAGCTTTGACAGGGGGGGTACCGGGGAGCTGTTTTTT.